What follows describes a single T cell receptor beta chain. TCRdb analysed the 5' RACE reads with MiXCR anew, one entry per CDR3 protein. The sample consists of some 300,000 distinct CDR3 sequences, roughly 3.5% of them appearing once. This sample stems from a study of T cells after yellow fever vaccination. Trimming pared 1 base from V and 4 bases from J, leaving 12 bases between. The CDR3 is made up of 15 amino acids. Per germline, CDR1 KGHSH and CDR2 LQKENI. Here the sequenced sample was PBMCs, taken on the day of the yellow fever booster vaccination. J is TRBJ2-3 and V is TRBV18; unclear D gene. The source is a man in his late teens or twenties who received the YFV17D yellow fever vaccine. In nucleotides, the CDR3 is TGTGCCAGCTCACCACAGGGTCTAGAGGCAGATACGCAGTATTTT. Protein: CASSPQGLEADTQYF.